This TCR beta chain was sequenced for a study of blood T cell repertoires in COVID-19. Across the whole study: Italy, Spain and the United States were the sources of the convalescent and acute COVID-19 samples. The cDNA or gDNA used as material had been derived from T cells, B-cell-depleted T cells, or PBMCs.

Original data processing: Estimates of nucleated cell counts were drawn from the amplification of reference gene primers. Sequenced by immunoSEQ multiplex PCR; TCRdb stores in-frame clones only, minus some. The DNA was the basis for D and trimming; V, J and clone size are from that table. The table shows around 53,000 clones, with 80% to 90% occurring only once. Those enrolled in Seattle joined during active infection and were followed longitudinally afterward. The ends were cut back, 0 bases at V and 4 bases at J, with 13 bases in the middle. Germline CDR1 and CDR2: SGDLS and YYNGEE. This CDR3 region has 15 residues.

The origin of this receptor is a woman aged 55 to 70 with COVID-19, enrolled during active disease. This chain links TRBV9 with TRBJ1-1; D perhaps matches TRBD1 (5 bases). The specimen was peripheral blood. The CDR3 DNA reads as TGTGCCAGCAGCGTAGGGCAGGGAGGTATCACTGAAGCTTTCTTT. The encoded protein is CASSVGQGGITEAFF.